This entry lists 20 T cell receptor beta chains sequenced from one sample in a study of T cell changes during pregnancy in multiple sclerosis (dated by TCRdb to between 2018 and 2021). The library came from the immunoSEQ multiplex PCR assay. TCRdb retrieved this table from immuneACCESS and kept in-frame rearrangements only. Not all clones are present; in checked studies, unresolved V genes account for under half, and no reason is known for the remainder. In this sample the table shows tens of thousands of clones, roughly nine tenths of which occur a single time. Roughly 1.4% of the sample rests with the top ten. The material sequenced was peripheral blood, taken before pregnancy. These receptors were obtained from a female donor with multiple sclerosis, enrolled in a pregnancy study.

The chain joins TRBV29-1 to TRBJ2-7; 10 bases are shared with TRBD1. The length of the CDR3 is 13 residues. Losses at the gene ends were 4 bases for V and 9 bases for J; bases not matched to a gene: 9. CDR1 is SQVTM, CDR2 ANQGSEA, per germline. CDR3 in DNA: TGCAGCGTTGGGGTGGGACAGGGGAACGGGCAGTACTTC. Translation gives CSVGVGQGNGQYF.

The chain has TRBV19 and TRBJ1-2; D is unresolved. V gave up 6 bases and J gave up 3 bases, with 17 bases separating them. Germline V lookup: CDR1 LNHDA, CDR2 SQIVND (reference sequence). This CDR3 is 15 amino acids long. CDR3 amino acids: CASRVKSHRDYGYTF. The CDR3, as DNA: TGTGCCAGTAGGGTCAAGAGCCACCGGGACTATGGCTACACCTTC.

The V gene is TRBV7-8, the J gene TRBJ2-7; weak D call: TRBD2 (6 bases). This CDR3 has 15 residues. V dropped 3 bases and J dropped 0 bases, with 12 bases sitting between them. Germline loops: CDR1 SGHVS, CDR2 FQNEAQ. CDR3 region: CASSFPGASSYEQYF. CDR3 nucleotide sequence: TGTGCCAGCAGCTTTCCGGGAGCAAGCTCCTACGAGCAGTACTTC.

This clone was counted once. The chain links TRBV7-3 to TRBJ1-6, with 11 bases that match TRBD1. After removal of 5 bases from V and 6 bases from J, the junction contained 3 bases not matched to a gene. CDR1 and CDR2 from the germline V gene are SGHTA and FQGTGA. The CDR3 has 15 amino acids. The CDR3: CASSQGQGANSPLHF. CDR3 in DNA: TGTGCCAGCAGCCAAGGACAGGGGGCTAATTCACCCCTCCACTTT.

J is TRBJ2-2 and V is TRBV5-1; D is undetermined. Germline V lookup: CDR1 SGHRS, CDR2 YFSETQ. V was shortened by 0 bases and J by 4 bases, with 7 bases between the two germline ends. CDR3 length: 14 amino acids. CDR3 residues: CASSLGQSTGELFF. For the CDR3, the DNA is TGCGCCAGCAGCTTGGGCCAGTCCACCGGGGAGCTGTTTTTT.

CDR3 in amino acids: CASSLVLGRTTEAFF. DNA of the CDR3: TGCGCCAGCAGCTTGGTGTTGGGGAGGACCACTGAAGCTTTCTTT. V is TRBV5-1 and J is TRBJ1-1; D is unclear. Trimming cost V 0 bases and J 4 bases, with 13 bases left between them. CDR1 SGHRS and CDR2 YFSETQ come from the germline V gene. This CDR3 has 15 residues.

The chain couples TRBV7-3 to TRBJ2-5, with a tentative D call TRBD2 (6 bases). Germline CDR1 and CDR2: SGHTA and FQGTGA. The length of the CDR3 is 14 residues. Trimming cost V 5 bases and J 2 bases, with 12 bases left between them. The DNA of the CDR3 is TGTGCCAGCAGCCTGGGACTCGCTCAAGAGACCCAGTACTTC. Translation gives CASSLGLAQETQYF. The full variable domain, in which reference TRBV7-3 and TRBJ2-5 provide the parts outside the CDR3, is GAGVSQTPSNKVTEKGKYVELRCDPISGHTALYWYRQSLGQGPEFLIYFQGTGAADDSGLPNDRFFAVRPEGSVSTLKIQRTERGDSAVYLCASSLGLAQETQYFGPGTRLLVL.

The CDR3 loop is CASSSPGRPNQPQHF. The CDR3 coding sequence is TGTGCCAGCAGTTCCCCGGGGAGGCCCAATCAGCCCCAGCATTTT. The J gene is TRBJ1-5, the V gene TRBV6-5, with D unresolved. Germline V gene sequence: CDR1 MNHEY, CDR2 SVGAGI. CDR3 length equals 15 residues. Trimming removed 4 bases at V and 3 bases at J, with 13 bases between.

The chain employs TRBV27 and TRBJ1-1, with D unclear. V was shortened by 4 bases and J by 5 bases, with 14 bases between the two germline ends. The CDR3 loop spans 14 amino acids. Germline CDR1 MNHEY, CDR2 SMNVEV (reference sequence). This CDR3 reads CASSSIDPGTEAFF. In nucleotides, the CDR3 is TGTGCCAGCAGTTCGATAGATCCGGGGACTGAAGCTTTCTTT.

The V gene is TRBV11-2, the J gene TRBJ1-1; unclear D gene. The CDR3 is made up of 13 amino acids. V lost 1 base to trimming and J lost 11 bases, with 14 bases between them. The germline V gene has CDR1 SGHAT and CDR2 FQNNGV. CDR3 DNA sequence: TGTGCCAGCAGCTTAGTTTGGGCGCGAGGGGCTTTCTTT. Protein sequence: CASSLVWARGAFF.

The V call is TRBV5-5, the J call TRBJ1-1; D gene ambiguous. The CDR3 length is 14 residues. Germline-derived CDR1 and CDR2 are SGHKS and YYEKEE (reference sequence). The V gene lost 1 base and the J gene lost 4 bases, with 11 bases spanning the gap. CDR3 sequence: CASSLQVEVTEAFF. CDR3 coding DNA: TGTGCCAGCAGCTTGCAAGTAGAGGTCACTGAAGCTTTCTTT.

The rearrangement links TRBV12-5 to TRBJ1-3; TRBD1 might be the D (5 bases). The CDR3 extends over 18 amino acids. CDR1 and CDR2 from the germline V gene are LGHNT and FRNRAP. The ends were cut back, 5 bases at V and 4 bases at J, with 24 bases in the middle. CDR3 sequence (DNA): TGTGCTAGTGGTCCTTATCCCGCGCCCAGGGCTTTGGGAAACACCATATATTTT. As protein: CASGPYPAPRALGNTIYF.

The chain links TRBV19 to TRBJ1-2; perhaps TRBD1 as D (6 bases). The germline V gene has CDR1 LNHDA and CDR2 SQIVND (reference sequence). This CDR3 is 13 amino acids long. Trimming cost V 5 bases and J 4 bases, with 11 bases left between them. The CDR3 DNA is TGTGCCAGTAGTCCTAACAGGGCCTATGGCTACACCTTC. Translated, it gives CASSPNRAYGYTF.

This chain uses TRBV7-9 with TRBJ2-2; 11 nucleotides align to TRBD1. This CDR3 contains 17 residues. V gave up 4 bases and J gave up 5 bases; unmatched junction bases: 9. Germline V gene data show CDR1 as SEHNR and CDR2 as FQNEAQ (reference sequence). For the CDR3, the DNA is TGTGCCAGCAGCTCCCTTGAGGGACAGGGGGGAACCGGGGAGCTGTTTTTT. It yields the protein CASSSLEGQGGTGELFF.

This chain uses TRBV9 with TRBJ2-2; TRBD1 aligns across 7 bases. This CDR3 region has 15 residues. Germline trimming cut 3 bases from V and 7 bases from J; bases unmatched to any gene: 9. Germline CDR1 and CDR2: SGDLS and YYNGEE. CDR3 protein: CASSAYDRASGELFF. In DNA form, the CDR3 reads TGTGCCAGCAGCGCATACGACAGGGCCAGCGGGGAGCTGTTTTTT.

This sequence joins TRBV14 and TRBJ2-7; 9 bases match TRBD1. There are 15 residues in the CDR3. The J segment lost 2 bases and the V segment lost 3 bases, leaving 5 bases of the junction unmatched. Germline CDR1 SGHDN, CDR2 FVKESK. CDR3 DNA: TGTGCCAGCAGCCATTCCGGGACAGGGACCTACGAGCAGTACTTC. Its protein is CASSHSGTGTYEQYF. The variable domain in full, completed from reference TRBV14 and TRBJ2-7, reads EAGVTQFPSHSVIEKGQTVTLRCDPISGHDNLYWYRRVMGKEIKFLLHFVKESKQDESGMPNNRFLAERTGGTYSTLKVQPAELEDSGVYFCASSHSGTGTYEQYFGPGTRLTVT.

The chain has TRBV11-2 and TRBJ2-1; 12 bases match TRBD2. CDR3 length: 16 residues. V lost 4 bases, J lost 9 bases, and 10 bases stayed unmatched. Germline CDR1 is SGHAT and CDR2 is FQNNGV. CDR3 region: CASSSTSGGPNGEQFF. In DNA form, the CDR3 reads TGTGCCAGCAGCTCAACTAGCGGGGGGCCTAATGGTGAGCAGTTCTTC.

V gene TRBV11-1 combines with J gene TRBJ2-3; 11 bases match TRBD2. Germline loops: CDR1 SGHAT, CDR2 FQDESV (reference sequence). This CDR3 comprises 17 residues. Germline trimming cut 0 bases from V and 2 bases from J; bases unmatched to any gene: 4. The chain's CDR3 is CASSLALAGGPTDTQYF. In DNA, the CDR3 is TGTGCCAGCAGCTTAGCGCTAGCGGGGGGACCCACAGATACGCAGTATTTT.

The chain is built from TRBV15 and TRBJ1-2, with 8 bases matching TRBD1. V gave up 0 bases and J gave up 5 bases; unmatched junction bases: 2. The CDR3 totals 14 residues. The germline gives CDR1 LNHNV, CDR2 YYDKDF (reference sequence). CDR3 region: CATSRDRQGYGYTF. The CDR3 nucleotides are TGTGCCACCAGCAGAGATAGACAGGGGTATGGCTACACCTTC.

This chain uses TRBV4-1 with TRBJ2-3, with D possibly TRBD2 on 5 matching bases. Trimming shortened V by 2 bases and J by 9 bases, and 21 bases separated the two germline ends. From germline, CDR1 is MGHRA and CDR2 YSYEKL. CDR3 length: 16 residues. This CDR3 is CASSQSAAVPEGTQYF. The CDR3 DNA reads as TGCGCCAGCAGCCAATCAGCGGCCGTTCCAGAAGGCACGCAGTATTTT.